This T cell receptor beta chain was sequenced in a study of T cell clones after liver transplantation. TCRdb's table, derived via immunoSEQ multiplex PCR, lists solely in-frame clones and lacks some. The table records about 72,000 clones, roughly nine tenths of them present only once. There are 13 residues in the CDR3. The germline CDR1 and CDR2 sequences are SGHDT and YYEEEE. V was clipped by 3 bases and J by 5 bases, with 12 bases between them. This material consisted of CD4+ T cells from blood, taken before liver transplant. This TCR was recovered from a human donor who received a liver transplant. The rearrangement links TRBV5-6 to TRBJ2-7, with D possibly TRBD1 on 6 matching bases. The CDR3, as DNA: TGTGCCAGCAGCTCATCCAGGGGAGACGAGCAGTACTTC. Encoded protein: CASSSSRGDEQYF.